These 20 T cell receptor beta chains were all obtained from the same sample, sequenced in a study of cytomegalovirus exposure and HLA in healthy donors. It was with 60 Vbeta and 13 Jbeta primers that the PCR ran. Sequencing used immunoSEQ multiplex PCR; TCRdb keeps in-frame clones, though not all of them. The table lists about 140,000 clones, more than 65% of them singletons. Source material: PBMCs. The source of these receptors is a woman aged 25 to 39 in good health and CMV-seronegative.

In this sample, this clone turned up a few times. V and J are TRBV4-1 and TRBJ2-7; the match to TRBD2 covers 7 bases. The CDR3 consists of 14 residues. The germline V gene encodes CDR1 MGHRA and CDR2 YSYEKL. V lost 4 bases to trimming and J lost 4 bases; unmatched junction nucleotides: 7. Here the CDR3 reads CASSPDGGSYEQYF. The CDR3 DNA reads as TGCGCCAGCAGCCCCGACGGGGGGAGTTACGAGCAGTACTTC.

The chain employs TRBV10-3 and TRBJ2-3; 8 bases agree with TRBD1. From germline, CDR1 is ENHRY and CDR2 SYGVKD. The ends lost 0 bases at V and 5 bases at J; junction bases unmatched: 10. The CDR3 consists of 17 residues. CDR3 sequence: CAISESRDRPRRDTQYF. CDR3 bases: TGTGCCATCAGTGAGTCCCGGGACAGGCCCAGGAGAGATACGCAGTATTTT.

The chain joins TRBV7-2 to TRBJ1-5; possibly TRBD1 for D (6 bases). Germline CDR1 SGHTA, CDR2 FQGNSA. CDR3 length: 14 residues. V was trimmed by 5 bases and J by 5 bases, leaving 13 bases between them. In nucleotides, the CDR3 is TGTGCCAGCAGCCCGAGGTCAGGGGATCAGCCCCAGCATTTT. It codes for CASSPRSGDQPQHF. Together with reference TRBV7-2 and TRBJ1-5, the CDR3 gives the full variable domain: GAGVSQSPSNKVTEKGKDVELRCDPISGHTALYWYRQSLGQGLEFLIYFQGNSAPDKSGLPSDRFSAERTGGSVSTLTIQRTQQEDSAVYLCASSPRSGDQPQHFGDGTRLSIL.

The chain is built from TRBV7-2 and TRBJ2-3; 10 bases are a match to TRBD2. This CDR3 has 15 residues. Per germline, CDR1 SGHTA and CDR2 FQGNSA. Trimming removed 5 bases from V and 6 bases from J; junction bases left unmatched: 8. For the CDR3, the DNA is TGTGCCAGCAGCAAAAGCGGGGGGGGAATCGATACGCAGTATTTT. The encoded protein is CASSKSGGGIDTQYF.

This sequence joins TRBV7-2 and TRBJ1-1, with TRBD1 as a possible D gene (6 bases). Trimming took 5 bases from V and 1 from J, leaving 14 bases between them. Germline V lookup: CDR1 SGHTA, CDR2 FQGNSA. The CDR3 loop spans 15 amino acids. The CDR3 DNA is TGTGCCAGCAGCACCCGACAGGCGAGGAACACTGAAGCTTTCTTT. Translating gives CASSTRQARNTEAFF.

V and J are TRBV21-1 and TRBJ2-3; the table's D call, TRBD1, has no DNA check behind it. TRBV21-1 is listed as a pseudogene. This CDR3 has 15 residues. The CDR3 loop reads CASSAQGDPTDTQYF. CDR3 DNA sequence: TGTGCCAGCAGCGCCCAGGGGGACCCCACAGATACGCAGTATTTT.

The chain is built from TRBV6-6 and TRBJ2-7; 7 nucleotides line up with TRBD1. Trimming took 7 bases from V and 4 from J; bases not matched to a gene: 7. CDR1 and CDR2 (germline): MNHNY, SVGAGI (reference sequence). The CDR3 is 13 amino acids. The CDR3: CASIAQGKYEQYF. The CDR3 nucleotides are TGTGCCAGCATAGCACAGGGGAAGTACGAGCAGTACTTC.

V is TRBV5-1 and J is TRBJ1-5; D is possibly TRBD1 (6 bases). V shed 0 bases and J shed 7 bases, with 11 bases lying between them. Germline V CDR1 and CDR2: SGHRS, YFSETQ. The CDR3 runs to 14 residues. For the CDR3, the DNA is TGCGCCAGCAGCTTGGCAGGGGCTGGCCAGCCCCAGCATTTT. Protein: CASSLAGAGQPQHF.

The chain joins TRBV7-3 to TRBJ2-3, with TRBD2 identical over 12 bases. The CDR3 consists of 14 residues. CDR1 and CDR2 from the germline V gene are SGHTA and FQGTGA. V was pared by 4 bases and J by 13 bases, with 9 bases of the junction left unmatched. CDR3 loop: CASSSQTSGRGKYF. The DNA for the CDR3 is TGTGCCAGCAGCTCGCAGACTAGCGGGAGAGGGAAGTATTTT. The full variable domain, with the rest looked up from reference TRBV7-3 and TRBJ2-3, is GAGVSQTPSNKVTEKGKYVELRCDPISGHTALYWYRQSLGQGPEFLIYFQGTGAADDSGLPNDRFFAVRPEGSVSTLKIQRTERGDSAVYLCASSSQTSGRGKYFGPGTRLTVL.

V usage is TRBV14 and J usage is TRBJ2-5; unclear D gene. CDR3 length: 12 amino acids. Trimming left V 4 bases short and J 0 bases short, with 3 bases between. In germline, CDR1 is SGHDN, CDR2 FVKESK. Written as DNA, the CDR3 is TGTGCCAGCAGCCCCAACCAAGAGACCCAGTACTTC. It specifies CASSPNQETQYF.

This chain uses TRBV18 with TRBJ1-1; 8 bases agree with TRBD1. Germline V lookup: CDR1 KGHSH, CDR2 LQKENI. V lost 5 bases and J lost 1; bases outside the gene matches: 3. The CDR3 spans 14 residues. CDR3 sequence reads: CASSWGTGNTEAFF. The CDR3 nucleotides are TGTGCCAGCTCATGGGGGACAGGGAACACTGAAGCTTTCTTT.

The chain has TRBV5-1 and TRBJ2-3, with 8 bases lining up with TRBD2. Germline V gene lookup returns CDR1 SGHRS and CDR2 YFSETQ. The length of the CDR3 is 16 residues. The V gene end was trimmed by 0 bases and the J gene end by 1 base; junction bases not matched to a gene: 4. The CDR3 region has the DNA TGCGCCAGCAGCTTGGCGGGAGGGCCGCGCACAGATACGCAGTATTTT. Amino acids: CASSLAGGPRTDTQYF.

The CDR3 here is CASSLNSGSLQETQYF. DNA of the CDR3: TGTGCCAGCAGCTTAAACTCCGGGAGTCTTCAAGAGACCCAGTACTTC. The chain couples TRBV7-6 to TRBJ2-5; possible D gene TRBD2, 6 bases. V lost 2 bases, J lost 2 bases, and 15 bases lay in between. The CDR3 extends over 16 amino acids. The germline V gene has CDR1 SGHVS and CDR2 FNYEAQ. The full variable domain, completed using reference TRBV7-6 and TRBJ2-5, is GAGVSQSPRYKVTKRGQDVALRCDPISGHVSLYWYRQALGQGPEFLTYFNYEAQQDKSGLPNDRFSAERPEGSISTLTIQRTEQRDSAMYRCASSLNSGSLQETQYFGPGTRLLVL.

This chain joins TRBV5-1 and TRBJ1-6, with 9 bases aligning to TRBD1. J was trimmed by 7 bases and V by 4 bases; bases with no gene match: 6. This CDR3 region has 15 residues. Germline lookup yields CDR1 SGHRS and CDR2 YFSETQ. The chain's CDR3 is CASSPQGAGNSPLHF. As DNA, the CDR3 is TGCGCCAGCAGCCCACAGGGGGCTGGAAATTCACCCCTCCACTTT.

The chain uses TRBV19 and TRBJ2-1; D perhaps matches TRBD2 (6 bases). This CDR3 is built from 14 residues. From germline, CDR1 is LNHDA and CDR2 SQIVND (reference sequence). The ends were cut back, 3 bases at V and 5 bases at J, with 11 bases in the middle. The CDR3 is CASSIREVHNEQFF. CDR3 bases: TGTGCCAGTAGTATTAGGGAGGTTCACAATGAGCAGTTCTTC.

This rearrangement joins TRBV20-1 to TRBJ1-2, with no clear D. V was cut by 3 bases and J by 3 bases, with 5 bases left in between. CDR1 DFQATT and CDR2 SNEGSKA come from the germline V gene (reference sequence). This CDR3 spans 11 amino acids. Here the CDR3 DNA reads TGCAGTGCTAGCCCGGACTATGGCTACACCTTC. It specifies CSASPDYGYTF.

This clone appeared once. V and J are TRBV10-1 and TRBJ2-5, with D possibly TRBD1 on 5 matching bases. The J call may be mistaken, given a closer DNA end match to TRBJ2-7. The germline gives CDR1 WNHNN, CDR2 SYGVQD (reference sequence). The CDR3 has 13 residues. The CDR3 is CASSGAGYGEQYF. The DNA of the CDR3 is TGCGCCAGCAGTGGAGCAGGGTACGGCGAGCAGTACTTC.

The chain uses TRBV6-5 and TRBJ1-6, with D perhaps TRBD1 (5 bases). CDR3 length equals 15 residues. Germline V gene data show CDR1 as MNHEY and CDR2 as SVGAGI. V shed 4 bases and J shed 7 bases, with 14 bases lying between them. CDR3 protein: CASSSMVGVNSPLHF. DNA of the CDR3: TGTGCCAGCAGTTCCATGGTAGGGGTCAATTCACCCCTCCACTTT.

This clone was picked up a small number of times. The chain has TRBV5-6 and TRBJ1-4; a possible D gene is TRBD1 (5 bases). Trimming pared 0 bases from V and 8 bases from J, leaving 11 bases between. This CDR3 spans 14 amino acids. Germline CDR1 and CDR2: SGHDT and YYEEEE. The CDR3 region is CASSLVGGYEKLFF. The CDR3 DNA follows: TGTGCCAGCAGCTTGGTTGGGGGGTACGAAAAACTGTTTTTT.

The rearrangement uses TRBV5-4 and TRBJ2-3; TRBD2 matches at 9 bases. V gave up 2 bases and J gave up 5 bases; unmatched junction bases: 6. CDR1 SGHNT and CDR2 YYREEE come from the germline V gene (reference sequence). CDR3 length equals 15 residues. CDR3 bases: TGTGCCAGCAGCTTAGCTAGCGGGGTCCGAGATACGCAGTATTTT. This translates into CASSLASGVRDTQYF. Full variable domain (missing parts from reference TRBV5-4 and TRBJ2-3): ETGVTQSPTHLIKTRGQQVTLRCSSQSGHNTVSWYQQALGQGPQFIFQYYREEENGRGNFPPRFSGLQFPNYSSELNVNALELDDSALYLCASSLASGVRDTQYFGPGTRLTVL.